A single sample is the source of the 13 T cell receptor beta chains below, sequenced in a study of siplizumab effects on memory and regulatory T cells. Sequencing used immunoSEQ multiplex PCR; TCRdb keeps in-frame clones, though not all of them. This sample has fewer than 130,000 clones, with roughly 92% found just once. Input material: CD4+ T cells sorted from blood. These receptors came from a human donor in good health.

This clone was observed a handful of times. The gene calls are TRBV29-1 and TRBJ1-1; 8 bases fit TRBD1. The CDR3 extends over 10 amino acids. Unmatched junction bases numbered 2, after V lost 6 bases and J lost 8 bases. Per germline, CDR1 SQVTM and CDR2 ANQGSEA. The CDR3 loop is CSVGQGEAFF. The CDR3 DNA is TGCAGCGTCGGACAGGGCGAAGCTTTCTTT.

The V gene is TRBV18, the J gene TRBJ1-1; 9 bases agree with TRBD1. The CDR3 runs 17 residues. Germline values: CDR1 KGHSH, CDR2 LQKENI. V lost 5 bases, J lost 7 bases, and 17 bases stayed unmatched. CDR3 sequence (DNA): TGTGCCAGCTCAGCTAATACAGGGGGCGACCAGCCTCTTGAAGCTTTCTTT. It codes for CASSANTGGDQPLEAFF.

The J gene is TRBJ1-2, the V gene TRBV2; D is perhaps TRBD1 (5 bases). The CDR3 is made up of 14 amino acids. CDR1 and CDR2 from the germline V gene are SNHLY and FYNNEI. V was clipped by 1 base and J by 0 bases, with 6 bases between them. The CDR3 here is CASSEDRSNYGYTF. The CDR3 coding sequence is TGTGCCAGCAGTGAAGACAGGTCTAACTATGGCTACACCTTC.

The chain's CDR3 is CASSLRGDGRAVNEQFF. The DNA of the CDR3 is TGTGCCAGCTCACTAAGGGGCGACGGGAGGGCCGTGAATGAGCAGTTCTTC. The chain joins TRBV18 to TRBJ2-1, with 8 bases fitting TRBD2. CDR1 and CDR2 (germline): KGHSH, LQKENI. The CDR3 consists of 17 residues. The J segment lost 7 bases and the V segment lost 4 bases, leaving 15 bases of the junction unmatched.

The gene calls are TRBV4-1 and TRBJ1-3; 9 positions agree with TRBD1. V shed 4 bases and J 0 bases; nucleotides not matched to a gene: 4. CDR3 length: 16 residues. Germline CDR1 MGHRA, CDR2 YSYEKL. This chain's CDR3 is CASSLDRGDSGNTIYF. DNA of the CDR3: TGCGCCAGCAGCCTGGACAGGGGCGACTCTGGAAACACCATATATTTT.

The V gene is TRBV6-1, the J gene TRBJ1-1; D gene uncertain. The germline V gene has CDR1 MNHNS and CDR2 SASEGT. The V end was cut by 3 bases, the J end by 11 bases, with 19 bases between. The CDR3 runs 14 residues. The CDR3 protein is CASSDRDLIRAAFF. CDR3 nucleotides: TGTGCCAGCAGTGATCGAGACCTGATAAGGGCGGCTTTCTTT.

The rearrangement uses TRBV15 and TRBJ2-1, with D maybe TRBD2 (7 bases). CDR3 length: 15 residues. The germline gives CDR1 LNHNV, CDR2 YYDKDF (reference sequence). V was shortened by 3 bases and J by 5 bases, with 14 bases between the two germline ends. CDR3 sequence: CATSSIERDNNEQFF. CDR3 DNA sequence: TGTGCCACCAGCAGCATAGAGCGGGACAACAATGAGCAGTTCTTC.

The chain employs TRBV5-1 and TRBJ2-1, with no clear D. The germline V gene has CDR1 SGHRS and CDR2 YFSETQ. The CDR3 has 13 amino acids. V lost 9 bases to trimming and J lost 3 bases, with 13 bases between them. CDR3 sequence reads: CATSPLGYNEQFF. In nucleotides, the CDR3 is TGCGCCACAAGCCCTTTGGGCTACAATGAGCAGTTCTTC. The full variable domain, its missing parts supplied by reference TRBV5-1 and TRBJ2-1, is KAGVTQTPRYLIKTRGQQVTLSCSPISGHRSVSWYQQTPGQGLQFLFEYFSETQRNKGNFPGRFSGRQFSNSRSEMNVSTLELGDSALYLCATSPLGYNEQFFGPGTRLTVL.

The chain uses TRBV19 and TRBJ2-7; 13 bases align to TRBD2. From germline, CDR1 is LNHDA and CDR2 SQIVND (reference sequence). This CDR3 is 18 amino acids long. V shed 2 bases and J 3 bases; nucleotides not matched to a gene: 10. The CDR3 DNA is TGTGCCAGTAGTATAAGAGGGACTAGCGGGGCGTATTACTACGAGCAGTACTTC. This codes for CASSIRGTSGAYYYEQYF.

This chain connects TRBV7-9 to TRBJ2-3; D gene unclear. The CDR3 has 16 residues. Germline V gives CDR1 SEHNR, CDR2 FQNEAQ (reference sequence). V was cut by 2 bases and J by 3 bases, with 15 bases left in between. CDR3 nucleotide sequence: TGTGCCAGCAGCTTATCGTCAGAATGGCGGACAGATACGCAGTATTTT. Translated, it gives CASSLSSEWRTDTQYF.

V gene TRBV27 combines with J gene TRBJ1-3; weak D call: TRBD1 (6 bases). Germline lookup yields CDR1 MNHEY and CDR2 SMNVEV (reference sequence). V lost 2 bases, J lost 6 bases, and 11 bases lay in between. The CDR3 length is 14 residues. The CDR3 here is CASSLQGQLNTIYF. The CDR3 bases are TGTGCCAGCAGTTTACAGGGGCAGTTAAACACCATATATTTT.

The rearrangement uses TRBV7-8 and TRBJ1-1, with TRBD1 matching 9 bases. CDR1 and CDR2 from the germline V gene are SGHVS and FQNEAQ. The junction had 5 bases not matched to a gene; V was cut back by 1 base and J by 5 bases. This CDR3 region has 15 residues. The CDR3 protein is CASSLVGTGRTEAFF. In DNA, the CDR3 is TGTGCCAGCAGCTTAGTGGGGACAGGGAGAACTGAAGCTTTCTTT. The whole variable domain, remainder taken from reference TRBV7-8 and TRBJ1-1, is GAGVSQSPRYKVAKRGQDVALRCDPISGHVSLFWYQQALGQGPEFLTYFQNEAQLDKSGLPSDRFFAERPEGSVSTLKIQRTQQEDSAVYLCASSLVGTGRTEAFFGQGTRLTVV.

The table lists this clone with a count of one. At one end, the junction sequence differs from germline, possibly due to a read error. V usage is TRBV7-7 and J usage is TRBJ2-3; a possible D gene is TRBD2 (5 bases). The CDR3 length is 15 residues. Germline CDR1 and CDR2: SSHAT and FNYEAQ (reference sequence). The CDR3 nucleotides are TGTGCTAGCAGCTTAGGCAGGAGGTCCACAGATACGCAGTATTTT. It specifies CASSLGRRSTDTQYF.